The source of this T cell receptor (beta chain) is a study of human versus mouse CDR3 diversity and MHC coevolution. The study's findings and limits: The lowest clonal inequality scores came from most of the three human donors. iCHAO1 estimated the human TCR beta repertoire at around 1.5 million clonotypes.

Note on this clone: The antigen is undetermined.

This CDR3 has 16 amino acids. V was clipped by 1 base and J by 4 bases; unmatched bases: 7. Looked up from germline, CDR1 is SGHKS and CDR2 is YYEKEE (reference sequence). The assay was immunoSEQ multiplex PCR, and TCRdb's table has in-frame clones only and misses some. This table has about 83,000 clones, roughly 90% appearing once. Source material: naive CD4+ T cells from blood. As to subset: CD45RO-negative CD62L-positive naive CD4 T cells. The V gene is TRBV5-5, the J gene TRBJ2-3, with 9 bases fitting TRBD1. The receptor was isolated from a person aged 30-70 years in good health. Here the CDR3 reads CASSLPTGQGADTQYF. As DNA, the CDR3 is TGTGCCAGCAGCTTGCCCACGGGACAGGGAGCAGATACGCAGTATTTT.